This T cell receptor (beta chain) was recovered during a study of control samples from healthy donors and cancer patients. Trimming removed 8 bases from V and 2 bases from J, with 24 bases in between. The CDR3 has 17 residues. Per germline, CDR1 WNHNN and CDR2 SYGVQD (reference sequence). The table came from immunoSEQ multiplex PCR; TCRdb's copy has only in-frame clones and leaves some out. The repertoire holds some 120,000 clones, around 86% seen once, with more than 6.5% in the top ten. The V gene is TRBV10-1, the J gene TRBJ2-5, with D possibly TRBD1 on 6 matching bases. Sequenced material: blood. The sequence derives from a man aged 35-49 years in good health. CDR3 sequence (DNA): TGCGCCAGCTCAAGCGCCATTGGGGGCGTCGGGCAAGAGACCCAGTACTTC. Its translation is CASSSAIGGVGQETQYF.